These 29 T cell receptor beta chains originate from one sample sequenced in a study of read filtering for tumor transcriptome and immune sequencing. From roughly 400 ng of RNA, a library with molecular barcoded alpha/delta and beta/gamma adaptors was made. Using its own MiXCR run on the reads, TCRdb lists one record per CDR3 protein. The table records around 38,000 distinct CDR3 sequences, roughly 15% of them present only once. The source material was a population of CD138-negative cells sorted from bone marrow. The origin of the receptors is a donor at least 40 years old with multiple myeloma.

This clonotype was detected many times. The chain is built from TRBV29-1 and TRBJ2-3; 11 nucleotides line up with TRBD2. Germline-derived CDR1 and CDR2 are SQVTM and ANQGSEA. The length of the CDR3 is 14 residues. With 6 bases clipped from V and 4 bases from J, the junction kept 6 bases outside the gene matches. In DNA, the CDR3 is TGCAGCGTCGGACTAGCGGGTTGGGCAGATACGCAGTATTTT. It codes for CSVGLAGWADTQYF.

This clonotype showed up many times. The V and J genes are TRBV7-2 and TRBJ2-5; TRBD2 matches 10 bases. Trimming removed 5 bases from V and 1 base from J; junction bases left unmatched: 13. Germline CDR1 reads SGHTA; CDR2 reads FQGNSA. The CDR3 loop spans 18 amino acids. CDR3 loop: CASSLQPPRTSGQETQYF. Here the CDR3 DNA reads TGTGCCAGCAGCCTTCAGCCACCGCGGACTAGCGGCCAAGAGACCCAGTACTTC.

This clonotype was detected many times. The chain joins TRBV6-1 to TRBJ1-1, with TRBD1 matching 9 bases. This CDR3 is 14 amino acids long. Germline CDR1 and CDR2: MNHNS and SASEGT. Trimming cost V 3 bases and J 3 bases; bases outside gene matches: 2. The CDR3 nucleotides read TGTGCCAGCAGTGAGGACAGGGGTGACACTGAAGCTTTCTTT. This codes for CASSEDRGDTEAFF.

At least ten counts were recorded for this clonotype. The chain combines TRBV24-1 with TRBJ1-5, with D unclear. This CDR3 region has 14 residues. The V end lost 9 bases, the J end lost 0 bases, and 11 bases lay between the germline ends. CDR1 is KGHDR and CDR2 is SFDVKD in the germline V gene. The CDR3 coding sequence is TGTGCCACCTCCTTCGGTAATAGCAATCAGCCCCAGCATTTT. Translated, it gives CATSFGNSNQPQHF.

This clonotype occurred many times. The rearrangement joins TRBV28 to TRBJ2-3; D is tentatively TRBD1 or TRBD2 (9 bases each). The length of the CDR3 is 18 residues. V lost 5 bases and J lost 4, with 25 bases in between. The germline gives CDR1 MDHEN, CDR2 SYDVKM. Here the CDR3 reads CASSRQGVSGRGADTQYF. DNA of the CDR3: TGTGCCAGCAGTCGACAGGGGGTTAGCGGGAGAGGCGCAGATACGCAGTATTTT.

This clonotype has at least ten counts. The V gene is TRBV14, the J gene TRBJ2-1, with 13 bases identical to TRBD2. Germline CDR1 is SGHDN and CDR2 is FVKESK. The CDR3 totals 16 residues. With 5 bases clipped from V and 9 bases from J, the junction kept 10 bases outside the gene matches. The CDR3: CASSSRLGLAGVEQFF. CDR3 coding DNA: TGTGCCAGCAGCTCTCGACTCGGACTAGCGGGAGTTGAGCAGTTCTTC.

Worth noting for this clonotype: Given a far larger clone just one base away, this is likely a sequencing read error. The V gene is TRBV7-9, the J gene TRBJ1-4; D unclear. CDR1 and CDR2 (germline): SEHNR, FQNEAQ (reference sequence). This CDR3 has 12 residues. The CDR3 sequence: CASSFPGGSKYF. For the CDR3, the DNA is TGTGCCAGCAGCTTTCCGGGCGGGTCGAAATATTTT.

This clonotype is classed as medium-sized. The chain couples TRBV20-1 to TRBJ2-1; 14 bases are shared with TRBD2. V trimming: 6 bases; J trimming: 4 bases; junction bases outside the gene matches: 2. The CDR3 spans 14 residues. Germline V gives CDR1 DFQATT, CDR2 SNEGSKA (reference sequence). The CDR3 protein is CSARTSGGYNEQFF. Here the CDR3 DNA reads TGCAGTGCGCGGACTAGCGGGGGGTACAATGAGCAGTTCTTC.

A note on this clonotype: A much bigger clone sits one base away, suggesting this may be a read error. This rearrangement joins TRBV7-2 to TRBJ2-3; possible D gene TRBD2, 7 bases. The germline CDR1 and CDR2 sequences are SGHTA and FQGNSA. The CDR3 contains 9 residues. The DNA for the CDR3 is TGTGCCGGCAGCTTAGGGGGGGGTTTT. The encoded protein is CAGSLGGGF.

In regard to this clonotype: The CDR3 does not end in the conserved phenylalanine or tryptophan, so this is likely a read error. This chain connects TRBV9 to TRBJ2-7, with D unresolved. This CDR3 is built from 14 residues. Germline CDR1 SGDLS, CDR2 YYNGEE. The CDR3 region is CASSPFDRQYGQYL. CDR3 bases: TGTGCCAGCAGTCCCTTCGACCGGCAATACGGGCAGTACCTC.

In this sample, this clonotype turned up many times. The genes are TRBV28 and TRBJ1-5; TRBD1 matches at 7 bases. The V and J ends lost 5 bases and 4 bases, in that order; junction bases with no gene match: 8. The CDR3 covers 15 residues. The germline CDR1 and CDR2 sequences are MDHEN and SYDVKM. DNA for the CDR3: TGTGCCAGCAGTCGAGGGGGCGGCGGAAATCAGCCCCAGCATTTT. Translated, it gives CASSRGGGGNQPQHF. Together with reference TRBV28 and TRBJ1-5, the CDR3 gives the full variable domain: DVKVTQSSRYLVKRTGEKVFLECVQDMDHENMFWYRQDPGLGLRLIYFSYDVKMKEKGDIPEGYSVSREKKERFSLILESASTNQTSMYLCASSRGGGGNQPQHFGDGTRLSIL.

At least ten counts were recorded for this clonotype. The chain recombines TRBV28 with TRBJ1-2, with D possibly matching TRBD1 (6 bases). The V and J ends lost 5 bases and 5 bases respectively, with 18 bases between them. Germline loops: CDR1 MDHEN, CDR2 SYDVKM. The CDR3 consists of 15 residues. The CDR3 bases are TGTGCCAGCAGTCCCCAGGGGTCCGCCGGGTATGGCTACACCTTC. Translating gives CASSPQGSAGYGYTF.

By sample share, this clonotype is medium-sized. The chain carries TRBV12-3 or TRBV12-4 and TRBJ2-7, with D perhaps assigned TRBD1 or TRBD2 (5 bases each). The CDR3 covers 13 residues. With 4 bases removed from V and 4 bases from J, the gap between germline ends came to 11 bases. The CDR3 DNA reads as TGTGCCAGCAGTTGGGGGACGCCTTACGAGCAGTACTTC. Its translation: CASSWGTPYEQYF.

At least ten counts were recorded for this clonotype. The chain recombines TRBV28 with TRBJ2-1; no definite D call. V lost 5 bases and J lost 1, with 6 bases in between. CDR3 size: 13 residues. Germline V gene sequence: CDR1 MDHEN, CDR2 SYDVKM. The chain's CDR3 is CASSGVSYNEQFF. CDR3 DNA: TGTGCCAGCAGTGGGGTTTCCTACAATGAGCAGTTCTTC.

This clonotype was seen repeatedly, ten times or more. This chain joins TRBV29-1 and TRBJ1-1; 8 bases match TRBD1. V was pared by 5 bases and J by 9 bases, with 8 bases of the junction left unmatched. The germline gives CDR1 SQVTM, CDR2 ANQGSEA. This CDR3 spans 12 amino acids. This CDR3 reads CSVSPGQVKAFF. DNA for the CDR3: TGCAGCGTTTCTCCGGGACAGGTTAAAGCTTTCTTT.

This clonotype was recorded at least ten times. The chain combines TRBV6-5 with TRBJ2-3; D possibly matches TRBD1 or TRBD2 (5 bases each). The CDR3 runs 15 residues. Between the trimmed V and J ends, which lost 2 bases and 0 bases, there was a span of 9 bases. CDR1 MNHEY and CDR2 SVGAGI come from the germline V gene. The DNA for the CDR3 is TGTGCCAGCAGTTACGCAGGGACCAGCACAGATACGCAGTATTTT. Amino acids: CASSYAGTSTDTQYF.

As concerns this clonotype: This may stem from a read error, because a much larger clone lies one nucleotide away. The chain carries TRBV6-2 or TRBV6-3 and TRBJ2-7; maybe TRBD1 (6 bases). CDR1 and CDR2 from the germline V gene are MNHEY and SVGEGT. This CDR3 spans 15 amino acids. Written as DNA, the CDR3 is TGTGCCAGCAGTTCCCCCGACAGGCCGGCCTACGAGCAGCACTTC. Its translation: CASSSPDRPAYEQHF.

In this sample, this clonotype turned up many times. Written as DNA, the CDR3 is TGTGCCTGGAGTGGGAGCGGGGCAAATTCCTACAATGAGCAGTTCTTC. Amino acids: CAWSGSGANSYNEQFF. The chain has TRBV30 and TRBJ2-1; 7 bases agree with TRBD2. The CDR3 runs 16 residues. Germline loops: CDR1 GTSNPN, CDR2 SVGIG (reference sequence). V dropped 1 base and J dropped 1; count of bases not matched to a gene: 7.

This clonotype was seen at least ten times. This chain joins TRBV7-2 and TRBJ2-6, with D unresolved. Germline lookup yields CDR1 SGHTA and CDR2 FQGNSA. V lost 1 base to trimming and J lost 2 bases, with 15 bases between them. The CDR3 is 18 amino acids. The CDR3 DNA is TGTGCCAGCAGCTTAGAGGGCTGGTCAGGCCCTGGGGCCAACGTCCTGACTTTC. Protein product: CASSLEGWSGPGANVLTF. Supplemented by reference TRBV7-2 and TRBJ2-6, the full variable domain reads GAGVSQSPSNKVTEKGKDVELRCDPISGHTALYWYRQSLGQGLEFLIYFQGNSAPDKSGLPSDRFSAERTGGSVSTLTIQRTQQEDSAVYLCASSLEGWSGPGANVLTFGAGSRLTVL.

There are many counts of this clonotype. The rearrangement links TRBV12-3 or TRBV12-4 to TRBJ2-7; D gene uncertain. V was clipped by 1 base and J by 6 bases, with 10 bases between them. The CDR3 has 13 amino acids. The CDR3 reads CASSLGPPLEQYF. CDR3 sequence (DNA): TGTGCCAGCAGTTTAGGGCCACCCCTCGAGCAGTACTTC.

This clonotype was seen ten or more times. The V and J genes are TRBV7-9 and TRBJ2-1; the match to TRBD2 covers 14 bases. V was pared by 5 bases and J by 7 bases, with 13 bases of the junction left unmatched. CDR3 length: 18 amino acids. Germline V gene sequence: CDR1 SEHNR, CDR2 FQNEAQ (reference sequence). In DNA form, the CDR3 reads TGTGCCAGCAGCCGTTCTCCTCTGACTAGCGGGAGGGAGAATGAGCAGTTCTTC. It yields the protein CASSRSPLTSGRENEQFF.

There are a few counts of this clonotype. The chain employs TRBV28 and TRBJ2-7, with D possibly being TRBD2 (6 bases). The V gene's germline CDR1 is MDHEN and CDR2 SYDVKM. The CDR3 contains 15 residues. The V and J ends lost 4 bases and 1 base respectively, with 14 bases between them. For the CDR3, the DNA is TGTGCCAGCAGTTACTCTAGAGGGACTTCCTACGAGCAGTACTTC. It is translated as CASSYSRGTSYEQYF.

This clonotype was counted at least ten times. This rearrangement joins TRBV7-2 to TRBJ1-5; 10 positions match TRBD1. The length of the CDR3 is 14 residues. V trimming: 5 bases; J trimming: 7 bases; junction bases outside the gene matches: 5. The germline V gene has CDR1 SGHTA and CDR2 FQGNSA. The CDR3 sequence is CASSTGQGGQPQHF. The CDR3 DNA is TGTGCCAGCAGCACTGGACAGGGGGGACAGCCCCAGCATTTT.

This clonotype was seen at least ten times. This sequence joins TRBV5-1 and TRBJ2-5; the D gene is possibly TRBD2 (6 bases). Germline V gene data show CDR1 as SGHRS and CDR2 as YFSETQ. Trimming pared 0 bases from V and 2 bases from J, leaving 8 bases between. CDR3 length equals 14 residues. The CDR3 protein is CASSLAGGQETQYF. The CDR3 DNA follows: TGCGCCAGCAGCTTGGCCGGGGGACAAGAGACCCAGTACTTC.

This clonotype was detected many times. The rearrangement uses TRBV29-1 and TRBJ2-5; 8 positions agree with TRBD2. This CDR3 is 13 amino acids long. The V gene end was trimmed by 3 bases and the J gene end by 7 bases; junction bases not matched to a gene: 7. Germline CDR1 is SQVTM and CDR2 is ANQGSEA. CDR3 nucleotides: TGCAGCGTTGACATGGCGGGAGGTTGGACCCAGTACTTC. It specifies CSVDMAGGWTQYF.

With respect to this clonotype: A much larger clone is a single base away; this may be a read error. The J gene is TRBJ2-5, the V gene TRBV10-2; D tentatively fits TRBD1 or TRBD2 (5 bases each). This CDR3 has 14 amino acids. The germline V gene has CDR1 WSHSY and CDR2 SAAADI. The CDR3 nucleotides read TGCGTCAGCAGTGAACCGGGGACGGAAGAGACCCAGTACTTC. Its translation is CVSSEPGTEETQYF.

Details on this clonotype: It differs at one base from a far larger clone, so likely a read error. The chain uses TRBV29-1 and TRBJ2-1; TRBD1 agrees at 9 bases. Per germline, CDR1 SQVTM and CDR2 ANQGSEA. The CDR3 runs to 15 residues. The CDR3 sequence is CSAVGTGFGYNEQFF. The CDR3 region has the DNA TGCAGTGCGGTCGGGACAGGGTTTGGCTACAATGAGCAGTTCTTC.

A note on this clonotype: One junction end disagrees with the germline gene, perhaps due to a read error. This sequence joins TRBV6-1 and TRBJ2-5; perhaps TRBD2 as D (5 bases). This CDR3 is built from 16 residues. In germline, CDR1 is MNHNS, CDR2 SASEGT. The CDR3 is CASSPQLEGFQETQYF. CDR3 nucleotides: TGTGCTAGCAGTCCCCAACTAGAGGGTTTCCAAGAGACCCAGTACTTC.

As concerns this clonotype: The conserved final phenylalanine or tryptophan is absent from the CDR3, which likely points to a read error. The rearrangement uses TRBV14 and TRBJ1-1; no definite D call. Germline V gene data show CDR1 as SGHDN and CDR2 as FVKESK. This CDR3 contains 13 residues. The V end was cut by 0 bases, the J end by 2 bases, with 4 bases between. CDR3 amino acids: CASSQEYNTEAFL. DNA for the CDR3: TGTGCCAGCAGCCAAGAGTACAACACTGAAGCTTTCCTT.